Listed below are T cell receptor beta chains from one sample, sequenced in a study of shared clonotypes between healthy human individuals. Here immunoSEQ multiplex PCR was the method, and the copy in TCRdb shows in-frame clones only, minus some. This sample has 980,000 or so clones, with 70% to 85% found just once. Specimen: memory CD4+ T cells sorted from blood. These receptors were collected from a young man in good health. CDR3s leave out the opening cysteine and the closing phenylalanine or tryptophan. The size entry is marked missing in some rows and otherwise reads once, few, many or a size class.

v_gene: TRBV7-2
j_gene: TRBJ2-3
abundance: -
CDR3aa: ASSARGGTTDTQY

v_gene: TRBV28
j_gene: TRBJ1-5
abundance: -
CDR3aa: ASSRTVSNQPQH

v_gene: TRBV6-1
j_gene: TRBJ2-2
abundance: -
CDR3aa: ASTGRGLLGELF

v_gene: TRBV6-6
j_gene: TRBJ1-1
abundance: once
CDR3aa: ASSFPFSMNTEAF

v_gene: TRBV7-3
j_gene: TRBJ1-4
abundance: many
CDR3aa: ASSPGGEGGNEKLF

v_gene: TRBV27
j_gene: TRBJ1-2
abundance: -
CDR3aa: ASKQGSLTNYGYT

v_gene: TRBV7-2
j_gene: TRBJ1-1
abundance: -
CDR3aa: ASRLGGTGGGNTEAF

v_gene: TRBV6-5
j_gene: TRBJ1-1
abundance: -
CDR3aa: ASSAPGGKAF

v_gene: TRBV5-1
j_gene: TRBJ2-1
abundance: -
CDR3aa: ASSPDSYNEQF

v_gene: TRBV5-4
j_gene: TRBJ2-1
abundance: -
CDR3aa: ASSPKNGGYYNEQF

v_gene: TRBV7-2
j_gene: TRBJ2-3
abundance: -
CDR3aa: ASSLPSGYTQY

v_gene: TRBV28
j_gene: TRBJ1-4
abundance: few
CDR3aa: ASRQGRHEKLF

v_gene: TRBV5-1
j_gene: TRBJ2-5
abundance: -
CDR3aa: ASSLGGLGETQY

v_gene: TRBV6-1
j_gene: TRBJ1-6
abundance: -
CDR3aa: ASMGQWNSPLH

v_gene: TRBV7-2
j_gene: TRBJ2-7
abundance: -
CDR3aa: ASSLAGLAGTYEQY

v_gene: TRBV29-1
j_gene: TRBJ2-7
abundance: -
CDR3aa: SVEAGQLSEQY

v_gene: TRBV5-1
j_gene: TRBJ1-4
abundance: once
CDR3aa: ASSWGTGKEGEKLF

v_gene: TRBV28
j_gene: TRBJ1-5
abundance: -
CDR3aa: ASSVQGNQPQH

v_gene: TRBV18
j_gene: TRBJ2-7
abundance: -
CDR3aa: ASSSGQGRAY

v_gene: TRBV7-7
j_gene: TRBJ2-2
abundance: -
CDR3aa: ASSHPWTPGELF

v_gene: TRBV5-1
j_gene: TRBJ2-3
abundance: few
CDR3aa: ASSPLRGASDTQY

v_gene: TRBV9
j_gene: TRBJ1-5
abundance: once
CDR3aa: ASSVGTGGGQPQH

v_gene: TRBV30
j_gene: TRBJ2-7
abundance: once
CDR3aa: AWRGHRGGNEQY

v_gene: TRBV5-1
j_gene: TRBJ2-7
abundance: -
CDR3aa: ASSWTGGTSYEQY

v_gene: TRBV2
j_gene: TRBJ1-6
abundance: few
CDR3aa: ASSEEDRVNSPLH

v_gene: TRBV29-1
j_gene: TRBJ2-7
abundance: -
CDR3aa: SVAGLAGLYEQY

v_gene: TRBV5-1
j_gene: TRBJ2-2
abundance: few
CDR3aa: ASSLVGSDTGELF

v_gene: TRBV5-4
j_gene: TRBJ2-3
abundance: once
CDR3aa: ASSLVAAGGPSTDTQY

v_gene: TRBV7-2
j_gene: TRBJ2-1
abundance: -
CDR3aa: ASSLAGQASNEQF

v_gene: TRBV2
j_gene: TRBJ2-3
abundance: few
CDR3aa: ASGGDTDTQY

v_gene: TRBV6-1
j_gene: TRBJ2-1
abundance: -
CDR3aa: ASSERGHEQF

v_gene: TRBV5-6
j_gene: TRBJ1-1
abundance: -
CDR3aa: ASSRAGHTNTEAF

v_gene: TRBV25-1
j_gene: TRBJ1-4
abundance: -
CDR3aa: ASSDGGGGEKLF

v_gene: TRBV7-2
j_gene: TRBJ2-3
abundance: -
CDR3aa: ASSRATQSTYTDTQY

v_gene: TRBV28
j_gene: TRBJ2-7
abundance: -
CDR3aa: ASSRTSGSYEQY

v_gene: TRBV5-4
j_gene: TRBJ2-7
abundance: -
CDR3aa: ASSLEGRAQSREQY

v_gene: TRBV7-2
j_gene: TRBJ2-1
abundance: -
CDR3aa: ASIPGLAVHEQF

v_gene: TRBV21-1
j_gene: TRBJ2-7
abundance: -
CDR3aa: ASSPGGTGPYEQY

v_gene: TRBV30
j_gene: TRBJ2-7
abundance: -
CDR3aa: AWSVRAGRSYEQY

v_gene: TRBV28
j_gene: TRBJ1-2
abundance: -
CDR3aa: ATSLGGGESYGYT

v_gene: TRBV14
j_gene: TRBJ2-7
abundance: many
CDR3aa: ASSPWTGGYEQY

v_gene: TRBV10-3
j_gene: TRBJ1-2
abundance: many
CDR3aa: AISDYRAGDGYT

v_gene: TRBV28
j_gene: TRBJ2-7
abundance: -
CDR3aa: ASSPPGQGTYEQY